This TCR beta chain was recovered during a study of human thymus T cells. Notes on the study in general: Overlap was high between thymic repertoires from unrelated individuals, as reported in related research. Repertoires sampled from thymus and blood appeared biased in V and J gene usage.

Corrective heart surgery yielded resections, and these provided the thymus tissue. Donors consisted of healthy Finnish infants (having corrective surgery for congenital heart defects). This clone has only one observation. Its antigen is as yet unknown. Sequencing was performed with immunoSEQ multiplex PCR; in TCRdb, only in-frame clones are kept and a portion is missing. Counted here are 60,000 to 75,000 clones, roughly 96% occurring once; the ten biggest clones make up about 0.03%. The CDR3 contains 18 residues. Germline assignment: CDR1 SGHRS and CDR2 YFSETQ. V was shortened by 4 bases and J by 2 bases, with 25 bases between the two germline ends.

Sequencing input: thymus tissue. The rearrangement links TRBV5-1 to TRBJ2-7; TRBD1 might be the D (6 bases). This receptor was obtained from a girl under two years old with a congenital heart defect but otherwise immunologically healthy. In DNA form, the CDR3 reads TGCGCCAGCAGCATCGGAAAAAGCCGGGACAAAAGGACCTACGAGCAGTACTTC. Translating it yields CASSIGKSRDKRTYEQYF. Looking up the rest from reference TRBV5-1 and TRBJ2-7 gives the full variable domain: KAGVTQTPRYLIKTRGQQVTLSCSPISGHRSVSWYQQTPGQGLQFLFEYFSETQRNKGNFPGRFSGRQFSNSRSEMNVSTLELGDSALYLCASSIGKSRDKRTYEQYFGPGTRLTVT.